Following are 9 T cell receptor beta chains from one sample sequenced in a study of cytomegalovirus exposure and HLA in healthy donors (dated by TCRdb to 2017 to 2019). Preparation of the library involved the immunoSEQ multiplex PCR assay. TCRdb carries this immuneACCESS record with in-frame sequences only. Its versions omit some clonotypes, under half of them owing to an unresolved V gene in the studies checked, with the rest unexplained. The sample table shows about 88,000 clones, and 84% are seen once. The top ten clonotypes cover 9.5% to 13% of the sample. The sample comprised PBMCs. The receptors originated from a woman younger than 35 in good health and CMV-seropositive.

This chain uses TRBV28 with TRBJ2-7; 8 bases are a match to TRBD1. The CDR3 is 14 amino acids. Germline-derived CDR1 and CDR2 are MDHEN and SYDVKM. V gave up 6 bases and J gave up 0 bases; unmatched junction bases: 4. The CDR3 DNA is TGTGCCAGCAGGCGGCAGGGGGCCTCCTACGAGCAGTACTTC. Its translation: CASRRQGASYEQYF.

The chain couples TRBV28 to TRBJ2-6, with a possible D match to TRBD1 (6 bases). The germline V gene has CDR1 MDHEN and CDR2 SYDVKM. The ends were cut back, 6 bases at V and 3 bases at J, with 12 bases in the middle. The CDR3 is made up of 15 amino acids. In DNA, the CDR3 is TGTGCCAGCAGGTACAGGGTATATGGGGCCAACGTCCTGACTTTC. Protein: CASRYRVYGANVLTF.

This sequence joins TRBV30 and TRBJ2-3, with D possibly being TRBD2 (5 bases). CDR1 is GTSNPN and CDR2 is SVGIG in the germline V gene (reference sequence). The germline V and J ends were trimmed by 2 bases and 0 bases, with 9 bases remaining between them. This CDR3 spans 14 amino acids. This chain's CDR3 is CAWSPEDSTDTQYF. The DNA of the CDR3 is TGTGCCTGGAGTCCGGAGGACAGCACAGATACGCAGTATTTT.

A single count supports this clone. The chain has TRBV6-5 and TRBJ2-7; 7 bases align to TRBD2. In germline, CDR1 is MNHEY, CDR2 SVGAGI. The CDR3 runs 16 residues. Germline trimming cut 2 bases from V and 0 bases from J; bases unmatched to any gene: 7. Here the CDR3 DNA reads TGTGCCAGCAGTTACGGCGGGGGAACCGCCTCCTACGAGCAGTACTTC. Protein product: CASSYGGGTASYEQYF.

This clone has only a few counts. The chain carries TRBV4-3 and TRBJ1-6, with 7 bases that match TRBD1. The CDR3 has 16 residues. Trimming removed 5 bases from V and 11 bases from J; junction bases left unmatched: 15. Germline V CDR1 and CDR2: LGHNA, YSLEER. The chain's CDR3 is CASSSSTTGKATPLHF. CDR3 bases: TGCGCCAGCAGCTCCTCAACGACAGGGAAGGCGACACCCCTCCACTTT.

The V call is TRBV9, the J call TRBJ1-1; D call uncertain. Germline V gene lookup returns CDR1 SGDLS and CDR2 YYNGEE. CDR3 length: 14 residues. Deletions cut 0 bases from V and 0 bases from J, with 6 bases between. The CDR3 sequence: CASSVGPLNTEAFF. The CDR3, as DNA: TGTGCCAGCAGCGTAGGGCCCCTGAACACTGAAGCTTTCTTT.

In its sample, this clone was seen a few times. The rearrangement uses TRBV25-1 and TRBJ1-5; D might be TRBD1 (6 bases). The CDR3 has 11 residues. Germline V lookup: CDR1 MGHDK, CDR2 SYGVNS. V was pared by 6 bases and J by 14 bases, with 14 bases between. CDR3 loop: CASSGGGMEHF. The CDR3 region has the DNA TGTGCCAGCAGCGGGGGGGGCATGGAGCATTTT.

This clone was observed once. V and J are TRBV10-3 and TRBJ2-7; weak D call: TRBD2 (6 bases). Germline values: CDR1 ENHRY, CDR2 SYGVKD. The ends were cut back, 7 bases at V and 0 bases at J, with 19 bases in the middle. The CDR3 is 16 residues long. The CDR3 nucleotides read TGTGCCATCATGTCGCGGAGAGGAGGGGACTCCTACGAGCAGTACTTC. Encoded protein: CAIMSRRGGDSYEQYF.

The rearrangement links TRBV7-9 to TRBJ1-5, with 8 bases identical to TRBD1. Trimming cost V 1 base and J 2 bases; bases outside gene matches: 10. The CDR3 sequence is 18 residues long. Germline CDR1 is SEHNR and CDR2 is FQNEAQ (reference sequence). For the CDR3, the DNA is TGTGCCAGCAGCTTAGTCTGGACAGGGTCGGTTGGCAATCAGCCCCAGCATTTT. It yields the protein CASSLVWTGSVGNQPQHF.